This entry concerns a single T cell receptor (beta chain). This entry comes from a study of blood T cell repertoires in COVID-19. Study summary: The United States, Italy and Spain provided the acute and convalescent COVID-19 samples.

Germline values: CDR1 SNHLY, CDR2 FYNNEI. The CDR3 consists of 12 residues. Trimming removed 7 bases from V and 2 bases from J, with 9 bases in between. Under the authors' procedure: For nucleated cells, counts were estimated from reference gene primer amplification. Produced via immunoSEQ multiplex PCR; TCRdb's table is partial and in-frame only. The V and J calls and clone size were taken over from that table, and D and trimming were inferred from the DNA. Of 270,000 or so clones detected, around 90% appear once; the ten largest clones hold about 2.1%. This sequence joins TRBV2 and TRBJ2-7; D is unclear. This clonotype was sampled from an older woman with COVID-19, enrolled during active disease. Sequencing input: peripheral blood. CDR3 protein: CASKTLTYEQYF. DNA for the CDR3: TGTGCCAGCAAAACACTAACCTACGAGCAGTACTTC.